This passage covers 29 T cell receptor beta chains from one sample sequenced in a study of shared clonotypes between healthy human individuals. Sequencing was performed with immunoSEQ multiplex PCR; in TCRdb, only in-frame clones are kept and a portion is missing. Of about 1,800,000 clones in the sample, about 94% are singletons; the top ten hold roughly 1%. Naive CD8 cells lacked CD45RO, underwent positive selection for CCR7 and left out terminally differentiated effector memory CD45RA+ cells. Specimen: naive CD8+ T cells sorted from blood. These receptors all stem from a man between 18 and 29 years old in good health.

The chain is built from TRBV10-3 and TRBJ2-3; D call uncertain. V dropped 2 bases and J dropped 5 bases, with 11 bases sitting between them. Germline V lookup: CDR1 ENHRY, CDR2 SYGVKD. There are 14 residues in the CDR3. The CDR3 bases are TGTGCCATCAGTGAGGTCGGGCTGGGAGATACGCAGTATTTT. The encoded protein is CAISEVGLGDTQYF.

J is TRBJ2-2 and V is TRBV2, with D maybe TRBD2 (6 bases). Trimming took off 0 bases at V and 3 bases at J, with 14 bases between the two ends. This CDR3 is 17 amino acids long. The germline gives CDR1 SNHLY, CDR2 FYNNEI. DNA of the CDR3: TGTGCCAGCAGTGAAGCCCGGGGGTTGGGGGACACCGGGGAGCTGTTTTTT. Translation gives CASSEARGLGDTGELFF.

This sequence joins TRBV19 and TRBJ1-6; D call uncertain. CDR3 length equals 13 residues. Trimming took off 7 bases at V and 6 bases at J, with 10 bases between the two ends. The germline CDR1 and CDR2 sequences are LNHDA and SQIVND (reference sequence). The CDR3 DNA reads TGTGCCAGTACCGAGAGGAGTAATTCACCCCTCCACTTT. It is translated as CASTERSNSPLHF.

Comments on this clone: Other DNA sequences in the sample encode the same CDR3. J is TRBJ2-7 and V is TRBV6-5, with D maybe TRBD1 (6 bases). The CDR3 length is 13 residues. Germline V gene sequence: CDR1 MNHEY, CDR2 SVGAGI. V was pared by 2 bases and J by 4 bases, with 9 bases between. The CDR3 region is CASSYGRGYEQYF. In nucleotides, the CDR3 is TGTGCCAGCAGTTACGGCAGGGGATACGAGCAGTACTTC.

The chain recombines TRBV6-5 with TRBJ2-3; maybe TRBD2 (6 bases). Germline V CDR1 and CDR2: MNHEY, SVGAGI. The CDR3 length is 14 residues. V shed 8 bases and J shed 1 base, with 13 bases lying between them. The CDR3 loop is CASGTPGGTDTQYF. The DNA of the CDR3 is TGTGCCAGCGGTACACCGGGGGGCACAGATACGCAGTATTTT.

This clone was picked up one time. The CDR3 here is CASSLSATGGRGYTF. The CDR3 coding sequence is TGTGCCAGCAGTTTATCAGCGACAGGGGGGCGCGGCTACACCTTC. The J gene is TRBJ1-2, the V gene TRBV27, with 9 nucleotides matching TRBD1. This CDR3 contains 15 residues. Germline V gene lookup returns CDR1 MNHEY and CDR2 SMNVEV (reference sequence). Trimming at V came to 0 bases and at J to 8 bases, leaving 7 bases not matched to a gene.

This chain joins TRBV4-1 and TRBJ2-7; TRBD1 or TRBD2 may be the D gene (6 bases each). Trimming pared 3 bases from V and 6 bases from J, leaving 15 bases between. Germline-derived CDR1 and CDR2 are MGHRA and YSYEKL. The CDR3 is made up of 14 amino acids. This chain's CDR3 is CASSQRDTSVEQYF. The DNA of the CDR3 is TGCGCCAGCAGCCAGCGGGACACCTCTGTCGAGCAGTACTTC.

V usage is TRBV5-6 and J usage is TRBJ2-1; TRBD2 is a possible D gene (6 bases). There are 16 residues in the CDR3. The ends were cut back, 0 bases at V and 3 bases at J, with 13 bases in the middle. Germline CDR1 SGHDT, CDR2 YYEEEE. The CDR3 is CASSLDAGLIYNEQFF. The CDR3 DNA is TGTGCCAGCAGCTTGGACGCGGGACTCATCTACAATGAGCAGTTCTTC.

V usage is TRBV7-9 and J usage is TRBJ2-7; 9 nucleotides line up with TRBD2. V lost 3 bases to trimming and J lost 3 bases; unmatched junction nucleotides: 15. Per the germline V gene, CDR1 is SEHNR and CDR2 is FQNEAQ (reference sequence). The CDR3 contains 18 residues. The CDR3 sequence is CASSFEGVSGGGDYEQYF. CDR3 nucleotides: TGTGCCAGCAGCTTTGAAGGGGTTAGCGGGGGTGGGGACTACGAGCAGTACTTC. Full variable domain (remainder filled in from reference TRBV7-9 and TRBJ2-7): DTGVSQNPRHKITKRGQNVTFRCDPISEHNRLYWYRQTLGQGPEFLTYFQNEAQLEKSRLLSDRFSAERPKGSFSTLEIQRTEQGDSAMYLCASSFEGVSGGGDYEQYFGPGTRLTVT.

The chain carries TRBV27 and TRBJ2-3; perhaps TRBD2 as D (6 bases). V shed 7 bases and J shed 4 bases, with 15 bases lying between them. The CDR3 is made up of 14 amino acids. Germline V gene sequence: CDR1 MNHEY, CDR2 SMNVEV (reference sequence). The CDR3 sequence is CASTRRGGADTQYF. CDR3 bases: TGTGCCAGCACCCGGAGGGGAGGTGCAGATACGCAGTATTTT.

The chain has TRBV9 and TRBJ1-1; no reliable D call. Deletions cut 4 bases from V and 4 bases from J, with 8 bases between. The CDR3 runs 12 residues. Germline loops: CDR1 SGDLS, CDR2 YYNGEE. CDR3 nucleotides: TGTGCCAGCAGCCAGCTTGGCACTGAAGCTTTCTTT. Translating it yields CASSQLGTEAFF.

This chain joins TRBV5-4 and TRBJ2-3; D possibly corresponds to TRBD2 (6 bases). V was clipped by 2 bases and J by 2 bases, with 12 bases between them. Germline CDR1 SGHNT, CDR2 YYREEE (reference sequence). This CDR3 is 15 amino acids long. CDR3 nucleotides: TGTGCCAGCAGCTTCTGGGAGGACCTCACAGATACGCAGTATTTT. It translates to CASSFWEDLTDTQYF.

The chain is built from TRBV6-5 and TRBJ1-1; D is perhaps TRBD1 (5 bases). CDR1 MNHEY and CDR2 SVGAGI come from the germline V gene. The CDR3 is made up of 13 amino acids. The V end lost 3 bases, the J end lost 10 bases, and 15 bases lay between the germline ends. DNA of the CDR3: TGTGCCAGCAGTTATCGGACACCTCGGGGAGCTTTCTTT. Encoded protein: CASSYRTPRGAFF.

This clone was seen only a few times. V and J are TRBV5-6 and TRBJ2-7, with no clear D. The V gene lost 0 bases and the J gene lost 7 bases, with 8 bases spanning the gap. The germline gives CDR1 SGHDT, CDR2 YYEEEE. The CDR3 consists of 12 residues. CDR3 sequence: CASSLGLVEQYF. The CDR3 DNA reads TGTGCCAGCAGCTTGGGCCTAGTGGAGCAGTACTTC.

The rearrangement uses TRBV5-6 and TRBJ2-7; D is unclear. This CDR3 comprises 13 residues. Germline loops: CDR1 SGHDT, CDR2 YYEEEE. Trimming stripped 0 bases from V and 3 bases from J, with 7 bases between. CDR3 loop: CASSLGVVYEQYF. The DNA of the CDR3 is TGTGCCAGCAGCTTGGGTGTAGTCTACGAGCAGTACTTC.

For the CDR3, the DNA is TGTGCCAGTAGTCCTCTGCCCCAAGAGACCCAGTACTTC. Its translation is CASSPLPQETQYF. The chain uses TRBV19 and TRBJ2-5; D is unclear. CDR3 length: 13 amino acids. The V end lost 5 bases, the J end lost 1 base, and 8 bases lay between the germline ends. CDR1 LNHDA and CDR2 SQIVND come from the germline V gene (reference sequence).

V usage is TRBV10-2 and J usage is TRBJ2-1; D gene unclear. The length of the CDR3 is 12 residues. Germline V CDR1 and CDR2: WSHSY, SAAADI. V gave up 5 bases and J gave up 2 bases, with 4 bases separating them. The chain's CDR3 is CASSLPYNEQFF. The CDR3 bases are TGCGCCAGCAGTTTGCCCTACAATGAGCAGTTCTTC.

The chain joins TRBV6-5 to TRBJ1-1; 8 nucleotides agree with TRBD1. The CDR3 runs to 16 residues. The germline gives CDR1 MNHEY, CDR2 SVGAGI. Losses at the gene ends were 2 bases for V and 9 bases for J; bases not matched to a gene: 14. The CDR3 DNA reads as TGTGCCAGCAGTTACGGAGCAGGGGGCCTTCGCGGGCAAGCTTTCTTT. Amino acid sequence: CASSYGAGGLRGQAFF.

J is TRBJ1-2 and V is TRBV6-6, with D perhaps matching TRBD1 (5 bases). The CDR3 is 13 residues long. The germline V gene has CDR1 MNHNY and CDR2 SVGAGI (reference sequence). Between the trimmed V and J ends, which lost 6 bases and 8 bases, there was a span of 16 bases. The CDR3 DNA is TGTGCCAGCAGCCCCGGGGGTCTCAAGGGCTACACCTTC. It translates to CASSPGGLKGYTF.

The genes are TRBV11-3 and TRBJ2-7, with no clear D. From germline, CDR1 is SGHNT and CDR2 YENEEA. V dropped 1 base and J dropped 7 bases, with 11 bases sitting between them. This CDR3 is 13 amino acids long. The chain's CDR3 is CASSLVGSGEQYF. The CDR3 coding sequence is TGTGCCAGCAGCTTAGTGGGAAGTGGTGAGCAGTACTTC.

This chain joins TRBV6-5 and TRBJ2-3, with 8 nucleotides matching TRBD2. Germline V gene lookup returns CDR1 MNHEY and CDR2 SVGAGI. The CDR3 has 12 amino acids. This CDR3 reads CACTGGADTQYF. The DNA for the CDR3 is TGTGCATGCACGGGGGGGGCAGATACGCAGTATTTT.

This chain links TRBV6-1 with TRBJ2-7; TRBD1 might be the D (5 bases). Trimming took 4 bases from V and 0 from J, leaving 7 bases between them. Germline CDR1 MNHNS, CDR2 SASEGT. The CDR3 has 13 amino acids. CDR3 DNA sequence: TGTGCCAGCAGTGGCAGGGTCTCCTACGAGCAGTACTTC. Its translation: CASSGRVSYEQYF.

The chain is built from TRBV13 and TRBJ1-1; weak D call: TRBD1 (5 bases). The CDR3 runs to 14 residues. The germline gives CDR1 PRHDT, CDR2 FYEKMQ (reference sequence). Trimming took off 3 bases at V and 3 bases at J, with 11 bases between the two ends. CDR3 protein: CASSLQGGYTEAFF. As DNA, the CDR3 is TGTGCCAGCAGCTTGCAGGGAGGCTACACTGAAGCTTTCTTT.

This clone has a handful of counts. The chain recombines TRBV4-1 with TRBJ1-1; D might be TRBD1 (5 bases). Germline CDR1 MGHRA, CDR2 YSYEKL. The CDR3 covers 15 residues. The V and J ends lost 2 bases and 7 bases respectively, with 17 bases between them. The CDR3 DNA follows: TGCGCCAGCAGCCAATTCGGCTCCGAACAGGATGAAGCTTTCTTT. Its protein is CASSQFGSEQDEAFF.

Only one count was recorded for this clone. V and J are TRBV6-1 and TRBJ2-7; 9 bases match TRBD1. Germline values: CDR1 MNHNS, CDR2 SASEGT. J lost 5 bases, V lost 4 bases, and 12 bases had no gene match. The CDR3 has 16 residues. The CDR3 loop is CASSAYTGTGLNEQYF. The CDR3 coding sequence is TGTGCCAGCAGTGCATATACCGGGACAGGGTTGAACGAGCAGTACTTC.

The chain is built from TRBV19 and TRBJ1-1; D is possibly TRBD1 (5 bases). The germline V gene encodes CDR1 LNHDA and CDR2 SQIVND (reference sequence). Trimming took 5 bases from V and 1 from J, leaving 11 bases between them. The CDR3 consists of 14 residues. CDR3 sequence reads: CASSAGPTNTEAFF. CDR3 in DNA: TGTGCCAGTAGTGCGGGACCTACGAACACTGAAGCTTTCTTT.

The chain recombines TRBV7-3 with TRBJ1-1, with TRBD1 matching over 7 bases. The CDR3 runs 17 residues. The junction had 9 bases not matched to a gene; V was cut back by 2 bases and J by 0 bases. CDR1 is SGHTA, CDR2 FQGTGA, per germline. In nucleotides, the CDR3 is TGTGCCAGCAGCTTATTCAGGGGGACTGCAATGAACACTGAAGCTTTCTTT. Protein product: CASSLFRGTAMNTEAFF.

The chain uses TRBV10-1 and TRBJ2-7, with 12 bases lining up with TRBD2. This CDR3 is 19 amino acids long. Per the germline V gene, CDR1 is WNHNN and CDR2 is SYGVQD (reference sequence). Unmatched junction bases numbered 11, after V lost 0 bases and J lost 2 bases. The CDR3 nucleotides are TGCGCCAGCAGTGAGTCGCCGGCTAGCGGGAGGGGGGCTCCCTACGAGCAGTACTTC. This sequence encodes CASSESPASGRGAPYEQYF.

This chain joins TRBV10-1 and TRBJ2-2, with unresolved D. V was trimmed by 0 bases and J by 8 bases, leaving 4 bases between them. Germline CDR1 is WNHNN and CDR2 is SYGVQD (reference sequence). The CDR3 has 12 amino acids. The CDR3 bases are TGCGCCAGCAGTGAGTCGCTAGGGGAGCTGTTTTTT. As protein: CASSESLGELFF.